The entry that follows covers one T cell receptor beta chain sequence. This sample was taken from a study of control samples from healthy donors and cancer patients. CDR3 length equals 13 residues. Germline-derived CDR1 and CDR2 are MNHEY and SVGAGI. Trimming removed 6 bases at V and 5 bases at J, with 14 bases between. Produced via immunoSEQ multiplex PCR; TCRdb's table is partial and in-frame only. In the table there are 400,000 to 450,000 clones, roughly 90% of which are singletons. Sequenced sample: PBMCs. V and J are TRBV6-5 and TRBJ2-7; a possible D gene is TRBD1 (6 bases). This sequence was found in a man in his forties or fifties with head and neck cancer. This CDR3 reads CASSPAGAHEQYF. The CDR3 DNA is TGTGCCAGCAGCCCGGCAGGGGCCCACGAGCAGTACTTC.